A selection of T cell receptor beta chains follows, all from one sample in a study of cytomegalovirus exposure and HLA in healthy donors. Clones were sequenced by immunoSEQ multiplex PCR, and TCRdb holds only the in-frame ones, with some missing. The table lists more than 150,000 clones, 80% to 90% of them singletons. The sequencing sample was made of PBMCs. Receptor source: a man aged 18 to 30 in good health and CMV-seropositive. CDR3s include the opening cysteine and the closing phenylalanine or tryptophan. The order of the fields is CDR3 protein, CDR3 DNA, V gene, clone size, J gene, D gene. A D gene is named only where the DNA matches it firmly. Only some rows state a clone size, as once, few, many or a class for expanded clones.

CDR3aa: CASSEAMQGETQYF
CDR3nt: TGTGCCAGCAGTGAAGCTATGCAGGGAGAGACCCAGTACTTC
v_gene: TRBV2
abundance: -
j_gene: TRBJ2-5
d_gene: -

CDR3aa: CASSLPRVLAGGTDTQYF
CDR3nt: TGTGCCAGCAGCCTACCCCGAGTCTTAGCGGGGGGCACAGATACGCAGTATTTT
v_gene: TRBV4-2
abundance: -
j_gene: TRBJ2-3
d_gene: TRBD2

CDR3aa: CASSSLRRDRGGVYYGYTF
CDR3nt: TGCGCCAGCAGCTCGCTTCGGAGGGACAGGGGCGGTGTATACTATGGCTACACCTTC
v_gene: TRBV5-1
abundance: -
j_gene: TRBJ1-2
d_gene: TRBD1

CDR3aa: CASSFSRDNEKLFF
CDR3nt: TGTGCCAGCAGCTTCTCCAGGGATAATGAAAAACTGTTTTTT
v_gene: TRBV7-9
abundance: once
j_gene: TRBJ1-4
d_gene: -

CDR3aa: CATTGVVYEQYF
CDR3nt: TGTGCCACAACAGGGGTCGTTTACGAGCAGTACTTC
v_gene: TRBV19
abundance: once
j_gene: TRBJ2-7
d_gene: TRBD1

CDR3aa: CASSPRGTGVANTEAFF
CDR3nt: TGTGCCAGCAGCCCGCGTGGGACAGGGGTGGCGAACACTGAAGCTTTCTTT
v_gene: TRBV28
abundance: -
j_gene: TRBJ1-1
d_gene: TRBD1

CDR3aa: CASRPGRSPGELFF
CDR3nt: TGTGCCAGCAGGCCAGGGCGAAGCCCCGGGGAGCTGTTTTTT
v_gene: TRBV7-9
abundance: once
j_gene: TRBJ2-2
d_gene: -

CDR3aa: CASSLDRAPDRHF
CDR3nt: TGTGCCAGCAGCCTCGACAGGGCTCCCGACCGTCACTTC
v_gene: TRBV11-2
abundance: -
j_gene: TRBJ2-5
d_gene: TRBD1

CDR3aa: CASRKTLDNQPQHF
CDR3nt: TGCGCCAGCCGAAAGACTCTGGACAATCAGCCCCAGCATTTT
v_gene: TRBV5-1
abundance: once
j_gene: TRBJ1-5
d_gene: -

CDR3aa: CSVNRQGEQYF
CDR3nt: TGCAGCGTGAACCGACAGGGGGAGCAGTACTTC
v_gene: TRBV29-1
abundance: -
j_gene: TRBJ2-7
d_gene: TRBD1

CDR3aa: CASSVAIANTGELFF
CDR3nt: TGTGCCAGCAGCGTAGCGATTGCGAACACCGGGGAGCTGTTTTTT
v_gene: TRBV5-4
abundance: -
j_gene: TRBJ2-2
d_gene: -

CDR3aa: CASSQSRGGGHYNEQFF
CDR3nt: TGCGCCAGCAGTCAATCCCGAGGGGGGGGGCACTACAATGAGCAGTTCTTC
v_gene: TRBV23-1
abundance: -
j_gene: TRBJ2-1
d_gene: -

CDR3aa: CASRALRDSQETQYF
CDR3nt: TGTGCCAGCAGAGCCCTCCGGGACAGTCAAGAGACCCAGTACTTC
v_gene: TRBV2
abundance: -
j_gene: TRBJ2-5
d_gene: TRBD1

CDR3aa: CASSPPGGTYEQYF
CDR3nt: TGTGCCAGCTCACCACCGGGGGGAACCTACGAGCAGTACTTC
v_gene: TRBV18
abundance: -
j_gene: TRBJ2-7
d_gene: -

CDR3aa: CASSLISGTGTYEQYF
CDR3nt: TGTGCCAGCAGTTTAATAAGCGGGACGGGGACCTACGAGCAGTACTTC
v_gene: TRBV27
abundance: -
j_gene: TRBJ2-7
d_gene: TRBD2

CDR3aa: CASSPGQQFSYNEQFF
CDR3nt: TGTGCCAGCAGCCCTGGACAGCAATTCTCCTACAATGAGCAGTTCTTC
v_gene: TRBV9
abundance: -
j_gene: TRBJ2-1
d_gene: -

CDR3aa: CASSRPGVDEAFF
CDR3nt: TGTGCCAGCAGCCGTCCCGGGGTGGATGAAGCTTTCTTT
v_gene: TRBV5-4
abundance: -
j_gene: TRBJ1-1
d_gene: -

CDR3aa: CASSYSSYGYTF
CDR3nt: TGTGCCAGCAGCTACAGCTCCTATGGCTACACCTTC
v_gene: TRBV14
abundance: few
j_gene: TRBJ1-2
d_gene: -

CDR3aa: CASSLSIRGGVQETQYF
CDR3nt: TGTGCCAGCAGTTTATCGATTCGGGGGGGGGTTCAGGAGACCCAGTACTTC
v_gene: TRBV27
abundance: -
j_gene: TRBJ2-5
d_gene: TRBD2

CDR3aa: CATPQGEEYGYTF
CDR3nt: TGTGCCACCCCCCAGGGCGAGGAGTATGGCTACACCTTC
v_gene: TRBV2
abundance: few
j_gene: TRBJ1-2
d_gene: -

CDR3aa: CASSSSGGYNEQFF
CDR3nt: TGCGCCAGCAGCTCAAGCGGGGGGTACAATGAGCAGTTCTTC
v_gene: TRBV5-1
abundance: once
j_gene: TRBJ2-1
d_gene: TRBD2

CDR3aa: CSSSFSITYEQYF
CDR3nt: TGTTCCAGCAGCTTTTCCATCACCTACGAGCAGTACTTC
v_gene: TRBV7-9
abundance: -
j_gene: TRBJ2-7
d_gene: -

CDR3aa: CASTNRGQVEKLFF
CDR3nt: TGTGCCAGCACCAACAGGGGGCAAGTTGAAAAACTGTTTTTT
v_gene: TRBV6-5
abundance: few
j_gene: TRBJ1-4
d_gene: TRBD1

CDR3aa: CASSLGLRSNQPQHF
CDR3nt: TGTGCCAGCAGCTTAGGGTTGCGGAGCAATCAGCCCCAGCATTTT
v_gene: TRBV7-2
abundance: -
j_gene: TRBJ1-5
d_gene: -

CDR3aa: CASSSSGGDTGELFF
CDR3nt: TGTGCCAGCTCATCTAGCGGGGGAGACACCGGGGAGCTGTTTTTT
v_gene: TRBV18
abundance: -
j_gene: TRBJ2-2
d_gene: TRBD2

CDR3aa: CASSFGWTSGGEETQYF
CDR3nt: TGTGCCAGCAGTTTTGGATGGACTAGCGGGGGGGAAGAGACCCAGTACTTC
v_gene: TRBV28
abundance: -
j_gene: TRBJ2-5
d_gene: TRBD2

CDR3aa: CASSLDPDRDQYF
CDR3nt: TGTGCCAGCAGCTTAGATCCGGACAGAGACCAGTACTTC
v_gene: TRBV7-9
abundance: -
j_gene: TRBJ2-4
d_gene: -

CDR3aa: CSVAWAGFDTEAFF
CDR3nt: TGCAGCGTTGCTTGGGCCGGATTTGACACTGAAGCTTTCTTT
v_gene: TRBV29-1
abundance: -
j_gene: TRBJ1-1
d_gene: -

CDR3aa: CAINGGTIGYTF
CDR3nt: TGTGCCATCAATGGGGGGACCATAGGCTACACCTTC
v_gene: TRBV10-3
abundance: few
j_gene: TRBJ1-2
d_gene: -

CDR3aa: CASRQGGELFF
CDR3nt: TGTGCCAGCAGGCAGGGCGGGGAGCTGTTTTTT
v_gene: TRBV6-5
abundance: -
j_gene: TRBJ2-2
d_gene: -

CDR3aa: CASSLQGVGQPQHF
CDR3nt: TGTGCCAGCAGTTTACAGGGGGTGGGTCAGCCCCAGCATTTT
v_gene: TRBV27
abundance: -
j_gene: TRBJ1-5
d_gene: TRBD1

CDR3aa: CASSPQGRHTDTQYF
CDR3nt: TGTGCCAGTAGTCCTCAGGGGAGACACACAGATACGCAGTATTTT
v_gene: TRBV19
abundance: -
j_gene: TRBJ2-3
d_gene: -

CDR3aa: CASSAAGGGGGNQPQHF
CDR3nt: TGTGCCAGCAGTGCCGCCGGGGGGGGCGGGGGCAATCAGCCCCAGCATTTT
v_gene: TRBV6-1
abundance: -
j_gene: TRBJ1-5
d_gene: -

CDR3aa: CASSLGLYQETQYF
CDR3nt: TGTGCCAGTAGCCTGGGACTTTACCAAGAGACCCAGTACTTC
v_gene: TRBV19
abundance: -
j_gene: TRBJ2-5
d_gene: -

CDR3aa: CASSFSWRQNSPLHF
CDR3nt: TGTGCCAGTAGTTTTTCTTGGAGACAGAATTCACCCCTCCACTTT
v_gene: TRBV19
abundance: -
j_gene: TRBJ1-6
d_gene: -

CDR3aa: CASSLAGQGLEQYF
CDR3nt: TGCGCCAGCAGCTTGGCGGGACAGGGCCTCGAGCAGTACTTC
v_gene: TRBV5-1
abundance: -
j_gene: TRBJ2-7
d_gene: TRBD1

CDR3aa: CASMLGQAMSGSPLHF
CDR3nt: TGCGCCAGCATGCTGGGACAGGCCATGTCCGGGTCACCCCTCCACTTT
v_gene: TRBV10-2
abundance: -
j_gene: TRBJ1-6
d_gene: TRBD1

CDR3aa: CASSGGDQTRGYTF
CDR3nt: TGTGCCAGCAGCGGGGGGGACCAGACACGTGGCTACACCTTC
v_gene: TRBV7-6
abundance: few
j_gene: TRBJ1-2
d_gene: -

CDR3aa: CASSLSWQGATRNTIYF
CDR3nt: TGTGCCAGCAGCCTATCGTGGCAGGGGGCTACCCGAAACACCATATATTTT
v_gene: TRBV5-4
abundance: once
j_gene: TRBJ1-3
d_gene: TRBD1

CDR3aa: CASSPAAMNTEAFF
CDR3nt: TGCGCCAGCAGCCCCGCGGCTATGAACACTGAAGCTTTCTTT
v_gene: TRBV4-1
abundance: -
j_gene: TRBJ1-1
d_gene: -

CDR3aa: CASSLFPGQFEYF
CDR3nt: TGTGCCAGCAGCCTATTCCCAGGACAGTTCGAGTACTTC
v_gene: TRBV27
abundance: -
j_gene: TRBJ2-7
d_gene: -

CDR3aa: CASSHGGARNEQFF
CDR3nt: TGTGCCAGCAGCCACGGGGGGGCCAGGAATGAGCAGTTCTTC
v_gene: TRBV7-3
abundance: -
j_gene: TRBJ2-1
d_gene: TRBD2

CDR3aa: CASSLGGNNQPQHF
CDR3nt: TGTGCCAGCAGCCTAGGGGGAAACAATCAGCCCCAGCATTTT
v_gene: TRBV28
abundance: -
j_gene: TRBJ1-5
d_gene: -

CDR3aa: CASSGNRYEQYF
CDR3nt: TGTGCCAGCAGTGGGAACAGGTACGAGCAGTACTTC
v_gene: TRBV6-1
abundance: once
j_gene: TRBJ2-7
d_gene: -

CDR3aa: CATSRQGQLYGYTF
CDR3nt: TGTGCCACCTCCAGGCAGGGACAACTCTATGGCTACACCTTC
v_gene: TRBV6-1
abundance: -
j_gene: TRBJ1-2
d_gene: -

CDR3aa: CASSPSILRAYEQYF
CDR3nt: TGTGCCAGTAGTCCTTCAATCCTTCGCGCCTACGAGCAGTACTTC
v_gene: TRBV19
abundance: -
j_gene: TRBJ2-7
d_gene: -